This T cell receptor (beta chain) came from a study of human T cells and chemical hapten exposure. Study-level background: Alopecia universalis, totalis or areata was present in patients who were mostly female.

In TCRdb, the RACE reads were re-called with MiXCR into one record per CDR3 protein. Of over 100,000 distinct CDR3 sequences in the sample, 9.2% were seen once. Germline V gene sequence: CDR1 SGHTA, CDR2 FQGNSA. V was trimmed by 2 bases and J by 4 bases, leaving 9 bases between them. The CDR3 is 14 residues long. Time point given: patch test 2, 6 weeks after DPC sensitization. Treatment defined: therapeutic diphenylcyclopropenone sensitization with weekly scalp DPC. This rearrangement joins TRBV7-2 to TRBJ1-5; D call uncertain. The clonotype comes from a woman aged 40 to 50 with alopecia areata. Some clones in this sample may be carry-over from other donors' samples. This specimen consisted of whole blood, obtained in connection with sensitization to the hapten diphenylcyclopropenone (DPC). The CDR3 spells CASSLIALNQPQHF. DNA of the CDR3: TGTGCCAGCAGCTTAATCGCGTTAAATCAGCCCCAGCATTTT.